These 15 T cell receptor beta chains originate from one sample sequenced in a study of T cell responses to AZD1222 COVID-19 vaccine (dated by TCRdb to about 2021). Library preparation employed the immunoSEQ multiplex PCR assay. TCRdb holds this immuneACCESS table with in-frame rearrangements only. Some clones are missing; in checked studies, unresolved V genes explain under half, and the rest has no known cause. This sample lists just over 150,000 clones; 85% to 95% were detected once. Approximately 1.5% of the sample is taken by the ten largest. The time point tag for this specimen amounts to: about 28 days (+/-7) after the second vaccine dose. The sequences come from peripheral blood, collected 28 days after the second AZD1222 dose. These receptors all come from an adult who received the AZD1222 COVID-19 vaccine.

V usage is TRBV28 and J usage is TRBJ2-7; a weak D match, TRBD1 (6 bases). The germline CDR1 and CDR2 sequences are MDHEN and SYDVKM. The CDR3 runs 15 residues. V lost 5 bases and J 4 bases, leaving 18 bases between the germline ends. Here the CDR3 DNA reads TGTGCCAGCAGTACTGGACAGTCGCAAAGTTACGAGCAGTACTTC. This encodes CASSTGQSQSYEQYF. Combining the CDR3 with reference TRBV28 and TRBJ2-7 gives the whole variable domain DVKVTQSSRYLVKRTGEKVFLECVQDMDHENMFWYRQDPGLGLRLIYFSYDVKMKEKGDIPEGYSVSREKKERFSLILESASTNQTSMYLCASSTGQSQSYEQYFGPGTRLTVT.

V and J are TRBV6-5 and TRBJ1-5, with 8 bases fitting TRBD1. This CDR3 has 15 amino acids. J lost 4 bases, V lost 6 bases, and 8 bases had no gene match. Germline V gives CDR1 MNHEY, CDR2 SVGAGI. The CDR3 loop is CASSWTGSGNQPQHF. The CDR3 nucleotides are TGTGCCAGCAGCTGGACAGGGTCGGGAAATCAGCCCCAGCATTTT.

This chain connects TRBV28 to TRBJ1-2, with 11 bases fitting TRBD1. J lost 4 bases, V lost 2 bases, and 9 bases had no gene match. Germline values: CDR1 MDHEN, CDR2 SYDVKM. The length of the CDR3 is 17 residues. CDR3 nucleotide sequence: TGTGCCAGCAGTTTACTTGGACAGGGGGCAAGGGTCTATGGCTACACCTTC. It translates to CASSLLGQGARVYGYTF.

This chain uses TRBV18 with TRBJ1-5, with a weak D call TRBD1 (5 bases). The ends were cut back, 2 bases at V and 0 bases at J, with 8 bases in the middle. Looked up from germline, CDR1 is KGHSH and CDR2 is LQKENI. This CDR3 region has 15 residues. The CDR3 is CASSPETVSNQPQHF. The CDR3 DNA is TGTGCCAGCTCACCAGAGACAGTTAGCAATCAGCCCCAGCATTTT.

This clone was counted between two and nine times. The chain is built from TRBV28 and TRBJ2-7; 13 nucleotides agree with TRBD2. Trimming removed 9 bases from V and 6 bases from J; junction bases left unmatched: 8. The germline V gene encodes CDR1 MDHEN and CDR2 SYDVKM. This CDR3 has 14 amino acids. CDR3: CASIRTSGSGEQYF. In DNA, the CDR3 is TGTGCCAGTATTCGGACTAGCGGGAGTGGCGAGCAGTACTTC.

This sequence joins TRBV4-2 and TRBJ2-5; no clear D gene. The germline gives CDR1 LGHNA, CDR2 YNFKEQ. Trimming removed 0 bases at V and 1 base at J, with 9 bases between. This CDR3 comprises 15 residues. Here the CDR3 DNA reads TGTGCCAGCAGCCAAGATAGGGTAGCCCAAGAGACCCAGTACTTC. Translation: CASSQDRVAQETQYF.

V is TRBV18 and J is TRBJ2-7; weak D call: TRBD2 (5 bases). With 6 bases removed from V and 2 bases from J, the gap between germline ends came to 14 bases. The germline V gene encodes CDR1 KGHSH and CDR2 LQKENI. This CDR3 has 14 residues. The CDR3 here is CASSRTAEAYEQYF. CDR3 bases: TGTGCCAGCTCCCGCACAGCGGAAGCCTACGAGCAGTACTTC.

V gene TRBV19 combines with J gene TRBJ1-1; D remains unclear. The CDR3 length is 17 residues. V dropped 8 bases and J dropped 3 bases, with 25 bases sitting between them. From germline, CDR1 is LNHDA and CDR2 SQIVND (reference sequence). The chain's CDR3 is CASQGGPPTVYDTEAFF. The CDR3 nucleotides read TGTGCCAGTCAAGGTGGACCCCCTACAGTCTACGACACTGAAGCTTTCTTT.

The chain joins TRBV6-5 to TRBJ2-3; 7 positions agree with TRBD2. The trim removed 3 bases at V and 1 base at J, leaving 7 bases unmatched. The CDR3 is 16 amino acids. CDR1 is MNHEY and CDR2 is SVGAGI in the germline V gene. The CDR3 loop reads CASSYGAGEGTDTQYF. The CDR3 DNA follows: TGTGCCAGCAGTTATGGGGCGGGGGAAGGCACAGATACGCAGTATTTT.

The rearrangement joins TRBV21-1 to TRBJ2-1; the D call in the table, TRBD2, was not verified against the DNA. TRBV21-1 is deemed a pseudogene. The CDR3 is 17 residues long. This CDR3 reads CASSKLPLAGGSNEQFF. CDR3 bases: TGTGCCAGCAGCAAACTACCCCTAGCGGGAGGGTCCAATGAGCAGTTCTTC.

A single count supports this clone. The V and J genes are TRBV11-2 and TRBJ2-2, with D tentatively TRBD1 (6 bases). Germline CDR1 is SGHAT and CDR2 is FQNNGV. This CDR3 region has 17 residues. The V and J ends lost 1 base and 2 bases respectively, with 14 bases between them. The CDR3 loop is CASSLAGQRLNTGELFF. The DNA for the CDR3 is TGTGCCAGCAGCTTAGCTGGACAGAGGTTAAACACCGGGGAGCTGTTTTTT.

The chain couples TRBV29-1 to TRBJ2-1; TRBD2 matches 12 bases. Unmatched junction bases numbered 11, after V lost 4 bases and J lost 1 base. The CDR3 totals 18 residues. Germline values: CDR1 SQVTM, CDR2 ANQGSEA. In DNA, the CDR3 is TGCAGCGTTGTTCTGCGGACTAGCGGGGTGGGGTCCTACAATGAGCAGTTCTTC. It translates to CSVVLRTSGVGSYNEQFF.

The V and J genes are TRBV7-9 and TRBJ1-5; 12 positions match TRBD1. The CDR3 contains 15 residues. V trimming: 5 bases; J trimming: 7 bases; junction bases outside the gene matches: 6. Germline CDR1 reads SEHNR; CDR2 reads FQNEAQ (reference sequence). CDR3 amino acids: CASSQGTGGWQPQHF. In DNA, the CDR3 is TGTGCCAGCAGCCAAGGGACAGGGGGCTGGCAGCCCCAGCATTTT.

This clone came up once. The CDR3 nucleotides read TGTGCCAGCAGTTTAGGAGGGAATTCACCCCTCCACTTT. Its translation is CASSLGGNSPLHF. V is TRBV12-3 or TRBV12-4 and J is TRBJ1-6; D is unresolved. Trimming removed 1 base from V and 7 bases from J, with 5 bases in between. The CDR3 totals 13 residues.

The chain has TRBV5-1 and TRBJ2-1, with TRBD1 matching over 11 bases. CDR3 length: 16 residues. Germline trimming cut 2 bases from V and 8 bases from J; bases unmatched to any gene: 9. CDR1 and CDR2 from the germline V gene are SGHRS and YFSETQ. CDR3 nucleotide sequence: TGCGCCAGCAGCTTCCCCGGGACAGGGGGAAGGCATGAGCAGTTCTTC. Protein: CASSFPGTGGRHEQFF.